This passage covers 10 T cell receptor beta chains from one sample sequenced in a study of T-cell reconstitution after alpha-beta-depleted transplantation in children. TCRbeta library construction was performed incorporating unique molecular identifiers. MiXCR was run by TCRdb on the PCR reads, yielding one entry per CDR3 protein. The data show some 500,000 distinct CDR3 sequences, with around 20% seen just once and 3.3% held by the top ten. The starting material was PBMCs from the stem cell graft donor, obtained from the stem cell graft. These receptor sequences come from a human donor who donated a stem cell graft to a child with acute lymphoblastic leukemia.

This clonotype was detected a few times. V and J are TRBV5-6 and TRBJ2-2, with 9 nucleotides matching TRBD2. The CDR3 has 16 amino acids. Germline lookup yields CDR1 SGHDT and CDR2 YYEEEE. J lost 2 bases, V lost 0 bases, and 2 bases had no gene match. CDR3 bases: TGTGCCAGCAGCTTGGAACTAGCGGGCAACACCGGGGAGCTGTTTTTT. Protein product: CASSLELAGNTGELFF.

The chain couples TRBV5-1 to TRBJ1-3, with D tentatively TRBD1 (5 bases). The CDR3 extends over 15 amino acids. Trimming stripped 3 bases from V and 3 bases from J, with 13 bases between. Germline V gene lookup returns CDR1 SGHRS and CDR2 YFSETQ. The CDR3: CASSSEGRGGNTIYF. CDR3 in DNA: TGCGCCAGCAGCTCCGAGGGAAGGGGTGGAAACACCATATATTTT.

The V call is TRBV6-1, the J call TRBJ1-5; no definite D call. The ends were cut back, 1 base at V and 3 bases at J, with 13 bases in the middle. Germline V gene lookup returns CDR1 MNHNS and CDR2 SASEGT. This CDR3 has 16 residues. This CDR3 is CASSEEKAPTNQPQHF. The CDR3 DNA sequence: TGTGCCAGCAGTGAAGAGAAGGCTCCGACCAATCAGCCCCAGCATTTT.

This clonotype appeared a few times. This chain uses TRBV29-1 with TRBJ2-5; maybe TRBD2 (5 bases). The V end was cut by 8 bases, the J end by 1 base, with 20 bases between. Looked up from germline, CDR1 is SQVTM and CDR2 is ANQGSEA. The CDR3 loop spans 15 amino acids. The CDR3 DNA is TGCAGCCCAGTTCGGGCGGGCTATTTCCAAGAGACCCAGTACTTC. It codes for CSPVRAGYFQETQYF. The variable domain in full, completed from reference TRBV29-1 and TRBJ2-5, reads SAVISQKPSRDICQRGTSLTIQCQVDSQVTMMFWYRQQPGQSLTLIATANQGSEATYESGFVIDKFPISRPNLTFSTLTVSNMSPEDSSIYLCSPVRAGYFQETQYFGPGTRLLVL.

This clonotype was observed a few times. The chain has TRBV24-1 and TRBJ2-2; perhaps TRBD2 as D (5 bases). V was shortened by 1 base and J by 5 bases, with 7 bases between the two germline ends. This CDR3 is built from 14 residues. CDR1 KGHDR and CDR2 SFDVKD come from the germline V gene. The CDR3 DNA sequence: TGTGCCACCAGTGATTTCGGAGGAACCGGGGAGCTGTTTTTT. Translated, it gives CATSDFGGTGELFF.

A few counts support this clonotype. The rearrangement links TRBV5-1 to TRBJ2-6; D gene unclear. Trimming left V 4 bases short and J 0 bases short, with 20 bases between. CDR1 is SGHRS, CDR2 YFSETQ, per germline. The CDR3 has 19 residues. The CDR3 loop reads CASSNTIDTESSGANVLTF. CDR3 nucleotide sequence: TGCGCCAGCAGCAACACGATTGATACAGAATCCTCTGGGGCCAACGTCCTGACTTTC.

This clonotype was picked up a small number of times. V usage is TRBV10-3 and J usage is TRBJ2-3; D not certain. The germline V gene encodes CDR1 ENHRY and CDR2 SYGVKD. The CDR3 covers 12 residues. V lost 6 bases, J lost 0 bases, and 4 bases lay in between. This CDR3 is CAIRTSTDTQYF. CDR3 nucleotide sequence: TGTGCCATCAGAACTAGCACAGATACGCAGTATTTT.

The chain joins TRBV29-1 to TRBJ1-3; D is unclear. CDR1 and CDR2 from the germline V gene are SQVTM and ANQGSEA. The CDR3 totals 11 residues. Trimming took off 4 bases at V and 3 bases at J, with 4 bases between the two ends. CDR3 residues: CSVGDGNTIYF. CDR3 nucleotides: TGCAGCGTTGGGGATGGAAACACCATATATTTT.

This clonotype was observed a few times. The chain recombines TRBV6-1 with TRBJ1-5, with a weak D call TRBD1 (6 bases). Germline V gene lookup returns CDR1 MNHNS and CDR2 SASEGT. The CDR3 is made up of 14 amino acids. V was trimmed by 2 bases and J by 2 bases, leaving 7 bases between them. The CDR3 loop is CASSERTGNQPQHF. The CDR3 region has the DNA TGTGCCAGCAGTGAACGGACAGGCAATCAGCCCCAGCATTTT.

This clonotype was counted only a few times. The CDR3 nucleotides read TGCGCCAGCAGCCCCGCGGGGGTAGATACGCAGTATTTT. This codes for CASSPAGVDTQYF. This rearrangement joins TRBV5-1 to TRBJ2-3; 7 bases are a match to TRBD2. This CDR3 has 13 residues. The J segment lost 5 bases and the V segment lost 4 bases, leaving 4 bases of the junction unmatched. Germline values: CDR1 SGHRS, CDR2 YFSETQ.